What follows describes a single T cell receptor beta chain. Its antigen is not known. This sample stems from a study of shared clonotypes between healthy human individuals. Overall study context: A donor's plate count was three for CD4 naive and three for CD4 memory; CD8 naive had two and CD8 memory one.

Per the germline V gene, CDR1 is MNHNS and CDR2 is SASEGT. CDR3 length: 15 amino acids. V lost 10 bases and J 0 bases, leaving 17 bases between the germline ends. In the authors' workflow: ImmunoSEQ gave junction-only sequences without quality scores, so filtering differed. Clones were sequenced by immunoSEQ multiplex PCR, and TCRdb holds only the in-frame ones, with some missing. That table furnishes V, J and clone size, whereas the DNA furnished D and trimming. The sample lists around 2,000,000 clones; roughly 96% were seen once. General study points: The study found lower generation probabilities in non-shared clonotypes than in those shared by all four donors.

The source of this sequence is a young man in good health. The sequenced material came from naive CD4+ T cells sorted from blood. Subset specified: CD45RA+ positively selected. The rearrangement uses TRBV6-1 and TRBJ2-3; a weak D match, TRBD2 (6 bases). CDR3 coding DNA: TGTGCCACCGGGCGGCGGGGTACCAGCACAGATACGCAGTATTTT. This gives the protein CATGRRGTSTDTQYF.